The rows below give T cell receptor beta chains drawn from one sample of a study of PD-L1 blockade in urothelial cancer. Profiling relied on immunoSEQ multiplex PCR, and the TCRdb table lists in-frame clones only, not all of them. The sample yields tens of thousands of clones, roughly 80% seen once. The source was PBMCs, collected around atezolizumab (anti-PD-L1) treatment. The receptors come from a man aged 45-60 years with urothelial cancer. The CDR3 runs from the conserved cysteine through the conserved F or W. The D gene is left open where the match is weak. Some rows have no size entry. The others give once, few or many, or a class for an expanded clone.

size: NA
J: TRBJ1-4
V: TRBV19
D: NA
CDR3: CASSPPWGGANEKLFF
DNA: TGTGCCAGTAGTCCCCCGTGGGGGGGTGCGAATGAAAAACTGTTTTTT

size: NA
J: TRBJ2-1
V: TRBV7-8
D: TRBD2
CDR3: CASSLRGLAENSYNEQFF
DNA: TGTGCCAGCAGCTTGAGGGGCCTAGCGGAAAACTCCTACAATGAGCAGTTCTTC

size: NA
J: TRBJ2-4
V: TRBV11-1
D: TRBD1
CDR3: CASSQSGTEGKNIQYF
DNA: TGTGCCAGCAGCCAATCCGGGACAGAGGGCAAAAACATTCAGTACTTC

size: few
J: TRBJ1-2
V: TRBV5-5
D: NA
CDR3: CASTLEGGWGVYGYTF
DNA: TGTGCCAGCACCCTCGAGGGAGGGTGGGGTGTCTATGGCTACACCTTC

size: once
J: TRBJ2-7
V: TRBV21-1
D: NA
CDR3: CASSKRQGRYEQYF
DNA: TGTGCCAGCAGCAAACGACAGGGAAGGTACGAGCAGTACTTC

size: few
J: TRBJ1-5
V: TRBV19
D: TRBD1
CDR3: CASHPRTGKYNQPQHF
DNA: TGTGCCAGTCACCCGCGGACAGGGAAATACAATCAGCCCCAGCATTTT

size: once
J: TRBJ2-7
V: TRBV5-1
D: TRBD1
CDR3: CASRLLGTGVLEQYF
DNA: TGCGCCAGCAGGCTCTTGGGGACAGGGGTCCTGGAGCAGTACTTC

size: few
J: TRBJ1-5
V: TRBV6-6
D: NA
CDR3: CASSYITADSNQPQHF
DNA: TGTGCCAGCAGTTATATTACGGCGGATTCCAATCAGCCCCAGCATTTT

size: NA
J: TRBJ2-5
V: TRBV5-1
D: NA
CDR3: CASSLAGVQETQYF
DNA: TGCGCCAGCAGCTTGGCGGGGGTGCAGGAGACCCAGTACTTC

size: few
J: TRBJ1-2
V: TRBV7-2
D: TRBD1
CDR3: CASSSPKGQYGYTF
DNA: TGTGCCAGCAGCTCCCCGAAGGGACAGTATGGCTACACCTTC

size: few
J: TRBJ1-5
V: TRBV6-6
D: NA
CDR3: CASSEGPQPQHF
DNA: TGTGCCAGTTCCGAGGGCCCACAGCCCCAGCATTTT

size: NA
J: TRBJ2-3
V: TRBV6-1
D: TRBD1
CDR3: CASSERQGRITDTQYF
DNA: TGTGCCAGCAGTGAGCGACAGGGCCGAATCACAGATACGCAGTATTTT

size: NA
J: TRBJ2-5
V: TRBV15
D: NA
CDR3: CATSRDMGLTQETQYF
DNA: TGTGCCACCAGCAGAGATATGGGCCTCACCCAAGAGACCCAGTACTTC

size: NA
J: TRBJ2-3
V: TRBV6-5
D: TRBD2
CDR3: CASSYSTSGSTDTQYF
DNA: TGTGCCAGCAGTTACTCGACTAGCGGGAGCACAGATACGCAGTATTTT

size: NA
J: TRBJ2-3
V: TRBV19
D: NA
CDR3: CASSKQGGGITDTQYF
DNA: TGTGCCAGTAGTAAACAGGGAGGGGGAATCACAGATACGCAGTATTTT

size: NA
J: TRBJ2-2
V: TRBV11-3
D: NA
CDR3: CASSLMGQKNTGELFF
DNA: TGTGCCAGCAGCTTAATGGGACAAAAGAACACCGGGGAGCTGTTTTTT

size: NA
J: TRBJ2-4
V: TRBV10-2
D: NA
CDR3: CASSVSGGRLAKNIQYF
DNA: TGCGCCAGCAGTGTCTCGGGGGGCAGACTAGCCAAAAACATTCAGTACTTC

size: NA
J: TRBJ2-5
V: TRBV5-6
D: TRBD1
CDR3: CASSPGTVGETQYF
DNA: TGTGCCAGCAGCCCGGGGACAGTTGGGGAGACCCAGTACTTC

size: NA
J: TRBJ1-4
V: TRBV15
D: TRBD1
CDR3: CATSIRQGAGEKLFF
DNA: TGTGCCACCAGCATACGCCAGGGGGCTGGTGAAAAACTGTTTTTT

size: NA
J: TRBJ1-1
V: TRBV18
D: NA
CDR3: CASSPGLNTEAFF
DNA: TGTGCCAGCTCACCTGGCCTGAACACTGAAGCTTTCTTT

size: NA
J: TRBJ1-2
V: TRBV18
D: TRBD1
CDR3: CASSPEGTGGREGYTF
DNA: TGTGCCAGCTCACCGGAGGGGACAGGGGGCCGGGAAGGCTACACCTTC

size: NA
J: TRBJ2-7
V: TRBV4-1
D: NA
CDR3: CASSQDQGQIEQYF
DNA: TGCGCCAGCAGCCAAGATCAGGGGCAAATCGAGCAGTACTTC

size: NA
J: TRBJ1-2
V: TRBV4-1
D: NA
CDR3: CASSQDVRQLGGYTF
DNA: TGCGCCAGCAGCCAAGATGTAAGACAGCTCGGCGGCTACACCTTC

size: NA
J: TRBJ1-5
V: TRBV5-5
D: NA
CDR3: CASSLLYSNQPQHF
DNA: TGTGCCAGCAGCCTCTTATATAGCAATCAGCCCCAGCATTTT

size: NA
J: TRBJ2-7
V: TRBV7-3
D: TRBD2
CDR3: CASSLLAGDSYEQYF
DNA: TGTGCCAGCAGCTTATTAGCGGGGGACTCCTACGAGCAGTACTTC

size: once
J: TRBJ2-5
V: TRBV7-9
D: TRBD2
CDR3: CASSSPSGGLVQTQYF
DNA: TGTGCCAGCAGCTCGCCTAGCGGGGGCCTAGTACAGACCCAGTACTTC

size: NA
J: TRBJ2-3
V: TRBV28
D: NA
CDR3: CASRYPEVTDTQYF
DNA: TGTGCCAGCAGGTATCCGGAGGTCACAGATACGCAGTATTTT

size: NA
J: TRBJ1-2
V: TRBV6-6
D: TRBD1
CDR3: CASSPGQSSSGYTF
DNA: TGTGCCAGCAGCCCGGGACAGTCTAGCTCCGGCTACACCTTC

size: NA
J: TRBJ2-3
V: TRBV11-2
D: TRBD2
CDR3: CASSQGTSGFTDTQYF
DNA: TGTGCCAGCAGCCAAGGGACTAGCGGCTTTACAGATACGCAGTATTTT

size: few
J: TRBJ1-5
V: TRBV4-1
D: TRBD1
CDR3: CASSQVGQVLGQPQHF
DNA: TGCGCCAGCAGCCAAGTCGGACAGGTATTAGGACAGCCCCAGCATTTT

size: NA
J: TRBJ2-1
V: TRBV7-9
D: TRBD1
CDR3: CASSSGQGRDEQFF
DNA: TGTGCCAGCAGCTCAGGACAGGGACGGGATGAGCAGTTCTTC

size: NA
J: TRBJ2-7
V: TRBV6-5
D: TRBD2
CDR3: CAGLGGTYEQYF
DNA: TGTGCCGGGCTGGGGGGGACCTACGAGCAGTACTTC

size: NA
J: TRBJ2-3
V: TRBV6-4
D: TRBD1
CDR3: CASSTAPGTGVPDTQYF
DNA: TGTGCCAGCAGTACCGCCCCCGGGACAGGGGTTCCAGATACGCAGTATTTT

size: NA
J: TRBJ2-6
V: TRBV2
D: NA
CDR3: CASSDRRDRANVLTF
DNA: TGTGCCAGCAGTGACCGGAGGGATAGGGCCAACGTCCTGACTTTC

size: NA
J: TRBJ2-3
V: TRBV19
D: TRBD1
CDR3: CASNPQGAGDTQYF
DNA: TGTGCCAGTAACCCACAGGGGGCAGGGGATACGCAGTATTTT

size: NA
J: TRBJ2-4
V: TRBV10-3
D: TRBD1
CDR3: CATGTGGNIQYF
DNA: TGTGCCACGGGGACAGGGGGCAACATTCAGTACTTC

size: NA
J: TRBJ2-1
V: TRBV11-3
D: TRBD2
CDR3: CASSYRLAGVDEQFF
DNA: TGTGCCAGCAGCTACCGACTAGCGGGGGTCGATGAGCAGTTCTTC

size: NA
J: TRBJ2-5
V: TRBV5-1
D: NA
CDR3: CASSLEGETWETQYF
DNA: TGCGCCAGCAGCTTGGAAGGGGAAACTTGGGAGACCCAGTACTTC

size: NA
J: TRBJ1-5
V: TRBV4-1
D: NA
CDR3: CASSQVTGWNQPQHF
DNA: TGCGCCAGCAGCCAAGTTACAGGGTGGAATCAGCCCCAGCATTTT

size: NA
J: TRBJ2-3
V: TRBV19
D: TRBD1
CDR3: CASSIGTVSTDTQYF
DNA: TGTGCCAGTAGTATCGGGACAGTGAGCACAGATACGCAGTATTTT

size: NA
J: TRBJ1-2
V: TRBV2
D: NA
CDR3: CASSGQVAYGYTF
DNA: TGTGCCAGCAGTGGGCAGGTGGCCTATGGCTACACCTTC

size: many
J: TRBJ2-5
V: TRBV30
D: NA
CDR3: CAWRNWLQETQYF
DNA: TGTGCCTGGAGGAATTGGCTCCAAGAGACCCAGTACTTC

size: NA
J: TRBJ1-1
V: TRBV18
D: NA
CDR3: CASLPRQSNLNTEAFF
DNA: TGTGCCAGCTTACCAAGACAGTCCAATTTAAACACTGAAGCTTTCTTT

size: NA
J: TRBJ2-3
V: TRBV29-1
D: NA
CDR3: CSVGGRREADTQYF
DNA: TGCAGCGTTGGGGGGCGGAGAGAGGCAGATACGCAGTATTTT

size: NA
J: TRBJ1-1
V: TRBV6-5
D: NA
CDR3: CASSYPGGGTEAFF
DNA: TGTGCCAGCAGTTACCCCGGGGGGGGGACTGAAGCTTTCTTT

size: NA
J: TRBJ2-3
V: TRBV7-7
D: NA
CDR3: CASSLIGSGSSTDTQYF
DNA: TGTGCTAGCAGCTTAATTGGTAGCGGTTCTAGCACAGATACGCAGTATTTT

size: NA
J: TRBJ2-6
V: TRBV13
D: TRBD1
CDR3: CASSLGTGTLGANVLTF
DNA: TGTGCCAGCAGCTTGGGGACAGGTACCCTGGGGGCCAACGTCCTGACTTTC

size: NA
J: TRBJ1-2
V: TRBV19
D: TRBD1
CDR3: CASSIYAGQGADGYTF
DNA: TGTGCCAGTAGTATATACGCGGGACAGGGGGCCGATGGCTACACCTTC

size: NA
J: TRBJ2-2
V: TRBV7-9
D: NA
CDR3: CASSLATGLPVGELFF
DNA: TGTGCCAGCAGCTTAGCCACGGGACTCCCTGTAGGGGAGCTGTTTTTT

size: NA
J: TRBJ2-3
V: TRBV7-9
D: TRBD2
CDR3: CASSLGGTNTDTQYF
DNA: TGTGCCAGCAGCTTAGGCGGGACTAACACAGATACGCAGTATTTT

size: NA
J: TRBJ2-1
V: TRBV2
D: TRBD1
CDR3: CASSDPGQGHNEQFF
DNA: TGTGCCAGCAGTGACCCAGGACAGGGTCACAATGAGCAGTTCTTC

size: NA
J: TRBJ2-7
V: TRBV19
D: TRBD1
CDR3: CASSFRDSSTYEQYF
DNA: TGTGCCAGTAGTTTCCGGGACAGCAGCACCTACGAGCAGTACTTC

size: NA
J: TRBJ2-5
V: TRBV30
D: NA
CDR3: CAWSVRGGETQYF
DNA: TGTGCCTGGAGTGTACGCGGAGGTGAGACCCAGTACTTC

size: few
J: TRBJ2-1
V: TRBV5-4
D: TRBD2
CDR3: CASSPGGTSSYNEQFF
DNA: TGTGCCAGCAGCCCGGGGGGGACTAGCTCTTACAATGAGCAGTTCTTC

size: NA
J: TRBJ1-5
V: TRBV18
D: NA
CDR3: CASSPGVGTGVQPQHF
DNA: TGTGCCAGCTCACCAGGGGTAGGGACGGGGGTTCAGCCCCAGCATTTT

size: NA
J: TRBJ1-2
V: TRBV5-1
D: NA
CDR3: CASSLDQAKSGYTF
DNA: TGCGCCAGCAGCTTGGATCAGGCAAAATCTGGCTACACCTTC

size: NA
J: TRBJ2-7
V: TRBV5-6
D: TRBD2
CDR3: CASSWGTSGIYEQYF
DNA: TGTGCCAGCAGCTGGGGGACTAGCGGAATCTACGAGCAGTACTTC

size: once
J: TRBJ2-7
V: TRBV11-1
D: NA
CDR3: CASSWGQGNQQYF
DNA: TGTGCCAGCAGCTGGGGGCAGGGTAATCAGCAGTACTTC

size: once
J: TRBJ2-3
V: TRBV14
D: TRBD1
CDR3: CASSQEEGAYTDTQYF
DNA: TGTGCCAGCAGCCAAGAAGAGGGGGCCTACACAGATACGCAGTATTTT

size: NA
J: TRBJ2-1
V: TRBV27
D: NA
CDR3: CASSLRNWYNEQFF
DNA: TGTGCCAGCAGTTTAAGAAACTGGTACAATGAGCAGTTCTTC